This T cell receptor beta chain was observed in a study of T cell responses to AZD1222 COVID-19 vaccine. Sequencing used immunoSEQ multiplex PCR; TCRdb keeps in-frame clones, though not all of them. The table includes 150,000 to 200,000 clones, roughly 92% detected once. Germline assignment: CDR1 SGHVS and CDR2 FNYEAQ. The CDR3 runs 12 residues. Trimming took 3 bases from V and 6 from J, leaving 9 bases between them. This clone has only a few counts. The chain recombines TRBV7-6 with TRBJ2-7; a weak D match, TRBD2 (6 bases). Sequencing used peripheral blood, obtained on day 0 of AZD1222 vaccination. This receptor was taken from an adult in good health. CDR3: CASSFQGGEQYF. CDR3 nucleotide sequence: TGTGCCAGCAGCTTCCAGGGAGGCGAGCAGTACTTC.